This TCR beta chain was identified in a study of blood T cell repertoires in COVID-19. Study at large: COVID-19 samples collected from the United States, Italy and Spain covered acute and convalescent phases. From T cells, B-cell-depleted T cells, or PBMCs came the material, which was cDNA or gDNA.

In the authors' methods: Estimation of nucleated cell counts relied on the amplification of reference gene primers. Clones were sequenced by immunoSEQ multiplex PCR, and TCRdb holds only the in-frame ones, with some missing. V, J and clone size reflect that table, while D and trimming were determined from the DNA. The sample carries 90,000 or so clones, approximately 90% recorded once. In this sample, this clone turned up a few times. CDR1 is SGHAT, CDR2 FQNNGV, per germline. Between the trimmed V and J ends, which lost 0 bases and 0 bases, there was a span of 17 bases. This CDR3 has 18 amino acids. The receptor was derived from a human donor with active COVID-19. The donor label of this sample is uncertain. The specimen was peripheral blood. V gene TRBV11-2 combines with J gene TRBJ1-2, with D perhaps matching TRBD1 (5 bases). The CDR3 nucleotides are TGTGCCAGCAGCTTAGATCCGGGGAGGGGCAGATCTAACTATGGCTACACCTTC. It yields the protein CASSLDPGRGRSNYGYTF. The full variable domain, completed using reference TRBV11-2 and TRBJ1-2, is EAGVAQSPRYKIIEKRQSVAFWCNPISGHATLYWYQQILGQGPKLLIQFQNNGVVDDSQLPKDRFSAERLKGVDSTLKIQPAKLEDSAVYLCASSLDPGRGRSNYGYTFGSGTRLTVV.